Each of the 30 T cell receptor beta chains below was sequenced from the same sample in a study of OX40 agonist ivuxolimab in advanced cancers. Repertoires were generated with immunoSEQ multiplex PCR, while TCRdb's copy carries only in-frame clones and drops some. The sample consists of more than 80,000 clones, 85% to 95% of them appearing once. Here the sequenced sample was CD4+ or CD8+ T cells sorted from blood, taken in a trial of the OX40 agonist ivuxolimab. The receptors derive from an adult with an advanced solid tumor such as melanoma, head and neck, liver or kidney cancer.

The chain couples TRBV29-1 to TRBJ2-2; 7 bases map to TRBD2. CDR3 length: 15 amino acids. CDR1 and CDR2 from the germline V gene are SQVTM and ANQGSEA. V dropped 4 bases and J dropped 2; count of bases not matched to a gene: 7. The CDR3 nucleotides read TGCAGCGTTGGGCTCGGGGGGACCAACACCGGGGAGCTGTTTTTT. It specifies CSVGLGGTNTGELFF.

This chain uses TRBV5-1 with TRBJ2-3; possible D gene TRBD2, 5 bases. The CDR3 consists of 16 residues. Between the trimmed V and J ends, which lost 1 base and 0 bases, there was a span of 12 bases. The germline V gene has CDR1 SGHRS and CDR2 YFSETQ. CDR3 in amino acids: CASSLLASTSTDTQYF. The CDR3 bases are TGCGCCAGCAGCTTGCTGGCTAGCACTAGCACAGATACGCAGTATTTT. Looking up the rest from reference TRBV5-1 and TRBJ2-3 gives the full variable domain: KAGVTQTPRYLIKTRGQQVTLSCSPISGHRSVSWYQQTPGQGLQFLFEYFSETQRNKGNFPGRFSGRQFSNSRSEMNVSTLELGDSALYLCASSLLASTSTDTQYFGPGTRLTVL.

The chain joins TRBV6-6 to TRBJ1-5; weak D call: TRBD1 (6 bases). V was clipped by 1 base and J by 3 bases, with 13 bases between them. Germline CDR1 is MNHNY and CDR2 is SVGAGI (reference sequence). The CDR3 spans 16 residues. CDR3 in DNA: TGTGCCAGCAGTTACTTGAAGGGACACTACAATCAGCCCCAGCATTTT. Translation gives CASSYLKGHYNQPQHF.

The chain couples TRBV2 to TRBJ1-5; 9 nucleotides match TRBD1. The CDR3 runs 15 residues. The germline CDR1 and CDR2 sequences are SNHLY and FYNNEI. With V trimmed by 7 bases and J by 2 bases, 6 bases remained unmatched. The CDR3 region is CASTPRTGGNQPQHF. CDR3 nucleotide sequence: TGTGCCAGCACTCCCCGGACAGGGGGCAATCAGCCCCAGCATTTT. Drawing the rest from reference TRBV2 and TRBJ1-5, the complete variable domain is EPEVTQTPSHQVTQMGQEVILRCVPISNHLYFYWYRQILGQKVEFLVSFYNNEISEKSEIFDDQFSVERPDGSNFTLKIRSTKLEDSAMYFCASTPRTGGNQPQHFGDGTRLSIL.

This chain links TRBV4-1 with TRBJ1-1; D gene uncertain. Trimming took off 0 bases at V and 0 bases at J, with 8 bases between the two ends. The CDR3 runs to 15 residues. Germline CDR1 MGHRA, CDR2 YSYEKL. In nucleotides, the CDR3 is TGCGCCAGCAGCCAAGATGAGCATATGAACACTGAAGCTTTCTTT. Its translation is CASSQDEHMNTEAFF.

About this clone: Other DNA sequences in the same sample also yield this CDR3. The chain combines TRBV6-6 with TRBJ1-2; D perhaps matches TRBD1 (5 bases). Trimming pared 6 bases from V and 8 bases from J, leaving 10 bases between. The germline CDR1 and CDR2 sequences are MNHNY and SVGAGI (reference sequence). This CDR3 is 11 amino acids long. CDR3 protein: CASSPGYGYTF. In DNA form, the CDR3 reads TGTGCCAGCAGCCCAGGGTACGGCTACACCTTC.

The chain couples TRBV6-1 to TRBJ2-1; 11 bases are shared with TRBD2. The CDR3 runs to 15 residues. V shed 3 bases and J 8 bases; nucleotides not matched to a gene: 6. Germline assignment: CDR1 MNHNS and CDR2 SASEGT. The CDR3 region has the DNA TGTGCCAGCAGTGACTTAGCGGGGGGGCCTTATGAGCAGTTCTTC. Protein product: CASSDLAGGPYEQFF.

The rearrangement links TRBV27 to TRBJ1-5, with a tentative D call TRBD1 (6 bases). CDR3 length: 14 residues. V was cut by 1 base and J by 5 bases, with 9 bases left in between. Germline CDR1 and CDR2: MNHEY and SMNVEV (reference sequence). The CDR3 coding sequence is TGTGCCAGCAGTTTATTGGGGGGCCATCAGCCCCAGCATTTT. It yields the protein CASSLLGGHQPQHF.

The chain combines TRBV5-1 with TRBJ1-5, with D possibly matching TRBD1 (6 bases). CDR1 is SGHRS and CDR2 is YFSETQ in the germline V gene. This CDR3 spans 14 amino acids. V dropped 4 bases and J dropped 4 bases, with 12 bases sitting between them. The DNA for the CDR3 is TGCGCCAGCAGCCCGGGACAAAAAAATCAGCCCCAGCATTTT. Residues: CASSPGQKNQPQHF. Filled out from reference TRBV5-1 and TRBJ1-5, the complete variable domain reads KAGVTQTPRYLIKTRGQQVTLSCSPISGHRSVSWYQQTPGQGLQFLFEYFSETQRNKGNFPGRFSGRQFSNSRSEMNVSTLELGDSALYLCASSPGQKNQPQHFGDGTRLSIL.

In its sample, this clone was seen once. The chain couples TRBV4-1 to TRBJ1-5; D call uncertain. Germline V gene sequence: CDR1 MGHRA, CDR2 YSYEKL. V was shortened by 0 bases and J by 6 bases, with 24 bases between the two germline ends. CDR3 length: 19 residues. CDR3 amino acids: CASSQDARQEGRRSQPQHF. The CDR3 DNA reads TGCGCCAGCAGCCAAGATGCACGCCAAGAGGGCAGACGCAGTCAGCCCCAGCATTTT.

This clone was detected only once. The chain uses TRBV18 and TRBJ1-5, with 11 bases that match TRBD1. This CDR3 has 17 residues. V lost 5 bases to trimming and J lost 7 bases; unmatched junction nucleotides: 13. Per the germline V gene, CDR1 is KGHSH and CDR2 is LQKENI. The CDR3 protein is CASSSDSGTGGRQPQHF. CDR3 sequence (DNA): TGTGCCAGCTCATCGGACTCCGGGACAGGGGGTAGGCAGCCCCAGCATTTT.

The rearrangement uses TRBV5-1 and TRBJ1-1; D perhaps matches TRBD1 (6 bases). Trimming took off 4 bases at V and 0 bases at J, with 10 bases between the two ends. The CDR3 contains 14 residues. CDR1 SGHRS and CDR2 YFSETQ come from the germline V gene. For the CDR3, the DNA is TGCGCCAGCAGCCAGAGGGACATGAACACTGAAGCTTTCTTT. It specifies CASSQRDMNTEAFF.

This chain links TRBV6-6 with TRBJ2-7, with D perhaps matching TRBD1 (6 bases). This CDR3 spans 14 amino acids. V was shortened by 2 bases and J by 7 bases, with 15 bases between the two germline ends. Germline-derived CDR1 and CDR2 are MNHNY and SVGAGI (reference sequence). The CDR3 sequence is CASSYGTLQGEQYF. CDR3 in DNA: TGTGCCAGCAGTTACGGGACGCTCCAGGGGGAGCAGTACTTC.

V and J are TRBV15 and TRBJ2-1; D may be TRBD2 (5 bases). The CDR3 is 16 residues long. Germline lookup yields CDR1 LNHNV and CDR2 YYDKDF (reference sequence). Trimming took 1 base from V and 0 from J, leaving 10 bases between them. CDR3 coding DNA: TGTGCCACCAGCAGAGTTCTAGCCAACTCCTACAATGAGCAGTTCTTC. It is translated as CATSRVLANSYNEQFF. The full variable domain, in which reference TRBV15 and TRBJ2-1 provide the parts outside the CDR3, is DAMVIQNPRYQVTQFGKPVTLSCSQTLNHNVMYWYQQKSSQAPKLLFHYYDKDFNNEADTPDNFQSRRPNTSFCFLDIRSPGLGDTAMYLCATSRVLANSYNEQFFGPGTRLTVL.

The chain has TRBV28 and TRBJ1-5; tentative D call: TRBD1 (5 bases). Trimming removed 5 bases at V and 1 base at J, with 12 bases between. The CDR3 has 15 amino acids. Germline V CDR1 and CDR2: MDHEN, SYDVKM. The CDR3 reads CASSTSEGSNQPQHF. The CDR3 nucleotides are TGTGCCAGCAGTACATCTGAGGGGAGCAATCAGCCCCAGCATTTT. The full variable domain, with the rest looked up from reference TRBV28 and TRBJ1-5, is DVKVTQSSRYLVKRTGEKVFLECVQDMDHENMFWYRQDPGLGLRLIYFSYDVKMKEKGDIPEGYSVSREKKERFSLILESASTNQTSMYLCASSTSEGSNQPQHFGDGTRLSIL.

This clone was seen only once. This chain links TRBV7-9 with TRBJ2-3, with D hard to call. Trimming left V 4 bases short and J 2 bases short, with 10 bases between. Germline V gene sequence: CDR1 SEHNR, CDR2 FQNEAQ (reference sequence). This CDR3 has 14 residues. The DNA of the CDR3 is TGTGCCAGCAGCTCGTATACCTACACAGATACGCAGTATTTT. Protein product: CASSSYTYTDTQYF.

The CDR3 protein is CASMTGNNQPQHF. CDR3 DNA: TGTGCCAGTATGACAGGGAACAATCAGCCCCAGCATTTT. The chain combines TRBV19 with TRBJ1-5; 7 bases are shared with TRBD1. The V gene end was trimmed by 7 bases and the J gene end by 3 bases; junction bases not matched to a gene: 3. The length of the CDR3 is 13 residues. CDR1 LNHDA and CDR2 SQIVND come from the germline V gene (reference sequence).

The V gene is TRBV25-1, the J gene TRBJ2-1, with TRBD2 matching 12 bases. Germline CDR1 reads MGHDK; CDR2 reads SYGVNS. The CDR3 runs 17 residues. V was pared by 3 bases and J by 3 bases, with 6 bases of the junction left unmatched. CDR3 sequence: CASSELAGGGVYNEQFF. CDR3 DNA sequence: TGTGCCAGCAGTGAGCTAGCGGGAGGGGGGGTCTACAATGAGCAGTTCTTC.

The J gene is TRBJ2-4, the V gene TRBV6-1; 12 bases are a match to TRBD1. CDR1 MNHNS and CDR2 SASEGT come from the germline V gene. This CDR3 is built from 13 residues. V shed 6 bases, J shed 6 bases, and the junction held 0 bases outside the gene matches. CDR3 nucleotide sequence: TGTGCCAGCAGGGGACAGGGGGCAAACATTCAGTACTTC. It translates to CASRGQGANIQYF.

V is TRBV15 and J is TRBJ1-3; D perhaps matches TRBD1 (6 bases). This CDR3 is built from 15 residues. V lost 3 bases and J 0 bases, leaving 9 bases between the germline ends. Germline CDR1 reads LNHNV; CDR2 reads YYDKDF (reference sequence). CDR3 amino acids: CATSSDRTSGNTIYF. The CDR3 DNA reads as TGTGCCACCAGCAGTGACAGGACCTCTGGAAACACCATATATTTT.

The chain uses TRBV7-9 and TRBJ2-3; D gene unclear. V was cut by 9 bases and J by 4 bases, with 17 bases left in between. Germline values: CDR1 SEHNR, CDR2 FQNEAQ (reference sequence). The CDR3 spans 14 residues. CDR3 in amino acids: CASPSRNGPDTQYF. The CDR3 nucleotides are TGTGCCAGTCCCTCGAGGAATGGCCCAGATACGCAGTATTTT. Supplemented by reference TRBV7-9 and TRBJ2-3, the full variable domain reads DTGVSQNPRHKITKRGQNVTFRCDPISEHNRLYWYRQTLGQGPEFLTYFQNEAQLEKSRLLSDRFSAERPKGSFSTLEIQRTEQGDSAMYLCASPSRNGPDTQYFGPGTRLTVL.

The chain employs TRBV10-3 and TRBJ2-1, with unresolved D. V was clipped by 6 bases and J by 4 bases, with 10 bases between them. The CDR3 length is 13 residues. The germline CDR1 and CDR2 sequences are ENHRY and SYGVKD. The CDR3 loop reads CAISEIRYNEQFF. In DNA form, the CDR3 reads TGTGCCATCAGCGAGATACGGTACAATGAGCAGTTCTTC.

V usage is TRBV30 and J usage is TRBJ1-6, with no clear D. The CDR3 length is 14 residues. Germline CDR1 and CDR2: GTSNPN and SVGIG (reference sequence). Trimming stripped 0 bases from V and 8 bases from J, with 11 bases between. CDR3 amino acids: CAWSVEAAYSPLHF. As DNA, the CDR3 is TGTGCCTGGAGTGTAGAGGCGGCCTATTCACCCCTCCACTTT.

V is TRBV6-6 and J is TRBJ1-2; 7 bases line up with TRBD1. CDR3 size: 14 residues. J was trimmed by 4 bases and V by 6 bases; bases with no gene match: 8. Germline CDR1 reads MNHNY; CDR2 reads SVGAGI (reference sequence). Here the CDR3 DNA reads TGTGCCAGCAGCAAAACAGGGGACTTCTATGGCTACACCTTC. This encodes CASSKTGDFYGYTF.

The chain carries TRBV25-1 and TRBJ1-4, with D hard to call. The CDR3 runs 12 residues. Germline V lookup: CDR1 MGHDK, CDR2 SYGVNS. V lost 6 bases, J lost 9 bases, and 11 bases lay in between. The CDR3 coding sequence is TGTGCCAGCAGGACGCCTGGGAAAAAACTGTTTTTT. This translates into CASRTPGKKLFF.

This clone was seen only a few times. This sequence joins TRBV28 and TRBJ1-5; perhaps TRBD1 as D (6 bases). Trimming pared 4 bases from V and 5 bases from J, leaving 9 bases between. This CDR3 contains 13 residues. Germline V gene sequence: CDR1 MDHEN, CDR2 SYDVKM. The CDR3 is CASSSGAHQPQHF. CDR3 sequence (DNA): TGTGCCAGCAGTTCAGGGGCCCATCAGCCCCAGCATTTT. Variable domain in full (rest from reference TRBV28 and TRBJ1-5): DVKVTQSSRYLVKRTGEKVFLECVQDMDHENMFWYRQDPGLGLRLIYFSYDVKMKEKGDIPEGYSVSREKKERFSLILESASTNQTSMYLCASSSGAHQPQHFGDGTRLSIL.

The chain carries TRBV6-6 and TRBJ1-2; TRBD1 is a possible D gene (6 bases). The germline CDR1 and CDR2 sequences are MNHNY and SVGAGI (reference sequence). The CDR3 is made up of 12 amino acids. The V and J ends lost 5 bases and 8 bases respectively, with 12 bases between them. In DNA form, the CDR3 reads TGTGCCAGCAGTCAATTAGGGGGGGGCTACACCTTC. Translation: CASSQLGGGYTF.

This clone showed up just a few times. The chain joins TRBV7-9 to TRBJ1-2; D unresolved. CDR1 and CDR2 (germline): SEHNR, FQNEAQ (reference sequence). This CDR3 has 12 residues. V shed 5 bases and J shed 8 bases, with 12 bases lying between them. This chain's CDR3 is CASSPNSRGYTF. The CDR3 nucleotides are TGTGCCAGCAGCCCAAACTCGAGAGGCTACACCTTC.

The chain joins TRBV30 to TRBJ1-6; no clear D gene. The V gene's germline CDR1 is GTSNPN and CDR2 SVGIG (reference sequence). V was clipped by 3 bases and J by 4 bases, with 7 bases between them. CDR3 length: 13 residues. The CDR3 nucleotides read TGTGCCTGGAGCGCAGATTATAATTCACCCCTCCACTTT. Translated: CAWSADYNSPLHF.

Concerning this clone itself: The same CDR3 can be traced to other DNA sequences in this sample. The CDR3, as DNA: TGTGCCAGCAGTTCCCCGTCCGGGTCTGGGGCCAACGTCCTGACTTTC. Protein product: CASSSPSGSGANVLTF. The chain links TRBV27 to TRBJ2-6; D is unresolved. With 4 bases removed from V and 1 base from J, the gap between germline ends came to 11 bases. Germline CDR1 is MNHEY and CDR2 is SMNVEV (reference sequence). The CDR3 has 16 amino acids.